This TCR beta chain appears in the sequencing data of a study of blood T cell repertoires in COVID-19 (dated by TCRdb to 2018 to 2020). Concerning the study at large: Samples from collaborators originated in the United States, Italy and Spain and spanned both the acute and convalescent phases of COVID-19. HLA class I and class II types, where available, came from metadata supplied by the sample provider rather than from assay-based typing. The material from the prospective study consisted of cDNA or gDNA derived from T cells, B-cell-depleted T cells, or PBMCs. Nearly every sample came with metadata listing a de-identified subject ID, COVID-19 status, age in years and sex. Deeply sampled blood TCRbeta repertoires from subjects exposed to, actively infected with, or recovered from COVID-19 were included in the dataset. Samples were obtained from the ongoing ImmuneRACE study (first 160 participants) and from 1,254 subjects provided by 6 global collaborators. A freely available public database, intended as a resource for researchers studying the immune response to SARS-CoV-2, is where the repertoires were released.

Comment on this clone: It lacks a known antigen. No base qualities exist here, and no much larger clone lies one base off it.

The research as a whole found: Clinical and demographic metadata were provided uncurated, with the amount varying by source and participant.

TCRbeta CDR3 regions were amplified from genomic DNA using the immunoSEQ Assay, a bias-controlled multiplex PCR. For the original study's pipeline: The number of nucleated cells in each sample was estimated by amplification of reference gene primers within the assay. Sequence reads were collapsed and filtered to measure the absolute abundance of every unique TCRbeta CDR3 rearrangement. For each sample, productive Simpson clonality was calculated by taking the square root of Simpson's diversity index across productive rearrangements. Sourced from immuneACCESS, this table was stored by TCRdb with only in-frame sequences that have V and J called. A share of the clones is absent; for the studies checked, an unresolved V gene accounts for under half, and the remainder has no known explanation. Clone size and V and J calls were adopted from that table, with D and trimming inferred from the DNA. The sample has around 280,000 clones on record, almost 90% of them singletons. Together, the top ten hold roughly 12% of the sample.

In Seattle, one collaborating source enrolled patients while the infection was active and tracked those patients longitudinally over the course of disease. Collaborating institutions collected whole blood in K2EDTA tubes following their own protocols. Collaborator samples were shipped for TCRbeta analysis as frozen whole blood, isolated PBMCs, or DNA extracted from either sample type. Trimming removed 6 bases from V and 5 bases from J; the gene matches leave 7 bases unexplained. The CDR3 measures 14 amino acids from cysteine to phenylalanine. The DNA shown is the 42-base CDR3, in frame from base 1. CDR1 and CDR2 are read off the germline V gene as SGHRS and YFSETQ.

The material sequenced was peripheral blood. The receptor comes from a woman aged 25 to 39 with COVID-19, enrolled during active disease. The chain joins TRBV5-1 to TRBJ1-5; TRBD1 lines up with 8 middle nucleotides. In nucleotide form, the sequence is TGCGCCAGCAACCCAGGGACAGGCCATCAGCCCCAGCATTTT. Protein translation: CASNPGTGHQPQHF. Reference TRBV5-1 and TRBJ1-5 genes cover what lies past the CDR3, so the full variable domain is KAGVTQTPRYLIKTRGQQVTLSCSPISGHRSVSWYQQTPGQGLQFLFEYFSETQRNKGNFPGRFSGRQFSNSRSEMNVSTLELGDSALYLCASNPGTGHQPQHFGDGTRLSIL.